A single sample is the source of the 2 T cell receptor beta chains below, sequenced in a study of T cell changes during pregnancy in multiple sclerosis. Data came from immunoSEQ multiplex PCR; TCRdb stores just in-frame clones and leaves some out. The sample records approximately 46,000 clones, roughly nine tenths being singletons. The source material was CD4+ T cells from peripheral blood mononuclear cells, sampled after pregnancy. The receptors stem from a female donor with multiple sclerosis, enrolled in a pregnancy study.

V is TRBV7-9 and J is TRBJ2-3, with TRBD1 matching over 10 bases. With 5 bases clipped from V and 4 bases from J, the junction kept 6 bases outside the gene matches. There are 15 residues in the CDR3. Germline V gives CDR1 SEHNR, CDR2 FQNEAQ (reference sequence). The CDR3, as DNA: TGTGCCAGCAGCCCCCGGGACAGGGGCTCAGATACGCAGTATTTT. The encoded protein is CASSPRDRGSDTQYF. Full variable domain (missing parts from reference TRBV7-9 and TRBJ2-3): DTGVSQNPRHKITKRGQNVTFRCDPISEHNRLYWYRQTLGQGPEFLTYFQNEAQLEKSRLLSDRFSAERPKGSFSTLEIQRTEQGDSAMYLCASSPRDRGSDTQYFGPGTRLTVL.

This rearrangement joins TRBV5-1 to TRBJ2-3; D unclear. Trimming took 0 bases from V and 6 from J, leaving 5 bases between them. There are 12 residues in the CDR3. Germline V gene sequence: CDR1 SGHRS, CDR2 YFSETQ. CDR3 sequence (DNA): TGCGCCAGCAGCTTGGTCTCGGATACGCAGTATTTT. It codes for CASSLVSDTQYF.